Reported below is one T cell receptor (beta chain). Its target antigen remains unknown. The input lacks base qualities; no much larger clone sits a single base away. The donors were healthy, HIV-negative adults with no recently reported acute infections or vaccinations. Every donor was a Caucasian adult living in Nashville, Tennessee, USA. CD4+ T cells were enriched by magnetic negative selection, after which naive cells were positively selected on CD45RA and the negative fraction was taken as the memory subset. After blood collection by leukapheresis, PBMCs were isolated using Ficoll-Histopaque density gradient centrifugation and then cryopreserved in the vapor phase of liquid nitrogen. Analytical flow cytometry was used to check the purity and quantity of each magnetically sorted T cell population. Each sorted fraction had its genomic DNA isolated and then quantified by UV absorbance on a Nanodrop 2000c.

TCR CDR3 regions were amplified from genomic DNA by multiplex PCR using the deep immunoSEQ assay. For each cell subset, the extracted genomic DNA was distributed evenly across all wells of several immunoSEQ 96-well plates, and each plate served as one replicate. Each replicate PCR for sorted subsets received about 180 ng genomic DNA, equal to about 30,000 T cell genomes. Purified libraries were quantified with a Qubit 3.0 fluorometer, sized on a Bioanalyzer 2100, and re-quantified with the KAPA Library Quantification kit. Every immunoSEQ 96-well plate was sequenced on a dedicated single-read 150-cycle Illumina NextSeq 550 flow cell. In the source study's methods: The immunoSEQ output contained only junctional sequences without quality scores, so filtering could not match that applied to full-length reads. To assign V/J genes and CDR3, sequences were annotated against IMGT germline references using PyIR, a Python wrapper for IgBLAST v1.9. Reads were filtered out if the reads had weak V/J assignments (E-value above 1e-6), no CDR3, stop codons, out-of-frame junctions, or ambiguous translated residues. V3J clonotypes were defined as sequences sharing an identical inferred V gene, J gene, and CDR3 amino acid sequence. The percentage overlap between two repertoires was calculated by dividing the number of shared unique clonotypes by the size of the smaller repertoire. Repertoire richness was assessed with RTK rarefaction, the Chao1 estimator, and Recon v2.1 estimates of unobserved clonotypes. Generation probabilities for all TCRbeta clonotypes obtained by the gDNA method from several donors were computed using OLGA. TCRdb provides this immuneACCESS table in a form limited to in-frame rearrangements. Some clones are lacking; in checked studies, under half of them reflect an unresolved V gene, and why the rest are absent is not known. V and J calls and clone size follow that table, whereas D and trimming were derived from the DNA. In all, the sample holds approximately 620,000 clones, and 97% of those were seen once. Approximately 0.057% of the sample is taken by the ten largest.

This entry belongs to a study of shared clonotypes between healthy human individuals (dated by TCRdb to between 2020 and 2021). With respect to the entire study: The cohort included a few men and two women between 18 and 49 years of age. For each donor, CD4 naive and CD4 memory were each run on three plates, CD8 naive on two plates, and CD8 memory on one plate. To estimate repertoire size and how much clonotypes are shared between individuals, the study performed deep sequencing of blood TCR repertoires from a few healthy adults. To increase sequencing depth and limit assay-specific biases, TCR repertoire library preparation and sequencing were carried out by different laboratories using diverse techniques. Leukapheresis yielded between about 0.9 and 10 billion PBMCs per donor. The investigation overall reported the following: When a few donors were compared, the shared fraction of clonotypes was 5% to 6.5% for naive CD4, roughly 3.4% for naive CD8, 2% to 2.5% for memory CD4, and around 0.4% for memory CD8. Compared with non-shared clonotypes, the clonotypes found in all four sorted-subset donors had higher generation probabilities. Based on pairwise subsampling, the degree of clonotype sharing among donors was expected to be affected by sequencing depth. Sampling was restricted to blood, and TCR repertoires in tissues likely differ from the TCR repertoires found in blood. Incomplete sequencing was indicated by rarefaction of sorted-subset datasets, despite the large sequencing depth. Estimated clonotype richness was generally larger for naive than for memory subsets. Because the study included a small number of donors, the genetic and exposure-history diversity represented was limited.

The CDR3 has 15 amino acids, counting the end cysteine and phenylalanine. Solely the CDR3 DNA is kept, with 45 bases framed from the first base. CDR1 and CDR2 are read off the germline V gene as MGHRA and YSYEKL. At the junction V is shortened by 1 base and J by 2 bases, with 12 bases in between. This TCR came from a woman aged 25 to 39 in good health. Rearrangement joined TRBV4-1 to TRBJ2-7; the best D guess is TRBD1, with 6 bases matching. The sample comprised naive CD4+ T cells sorted from blood. The cell subset or site label, read with the paper, signifies: CD45RA+ positively selected. In nucleotides, the sequence is TGCGCCAGCAGCCAAGGGACAGACCTTACCTACGAGCAGTACTTC. Its protein reads: CASSQGTDLTYEQYF.